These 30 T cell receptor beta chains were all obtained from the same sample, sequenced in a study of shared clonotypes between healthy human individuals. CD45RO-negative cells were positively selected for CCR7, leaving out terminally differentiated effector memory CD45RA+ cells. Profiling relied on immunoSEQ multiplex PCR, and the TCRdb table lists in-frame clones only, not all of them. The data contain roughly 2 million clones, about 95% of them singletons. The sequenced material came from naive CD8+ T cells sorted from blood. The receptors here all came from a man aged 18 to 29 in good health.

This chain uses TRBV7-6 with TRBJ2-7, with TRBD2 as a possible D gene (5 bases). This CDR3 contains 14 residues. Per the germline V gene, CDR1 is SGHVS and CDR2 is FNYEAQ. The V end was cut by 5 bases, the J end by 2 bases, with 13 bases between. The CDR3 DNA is TGTGCCAGCAGCGGAGGCGAGCGAACCTACGAGCAGTACTTC. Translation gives CASSGGERTYEQYF.

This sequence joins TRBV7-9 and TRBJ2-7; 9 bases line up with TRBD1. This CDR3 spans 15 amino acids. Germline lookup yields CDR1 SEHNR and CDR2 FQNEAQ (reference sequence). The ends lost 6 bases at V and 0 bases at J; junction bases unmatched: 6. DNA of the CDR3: TGTGCCAGCAGTATCGGGACAGGGTCCTCCTACGAGCAGTACTTC. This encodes CASSIGTGSSYEQYF.

The CDR3 DNA sequence: TGCGCCAGCAGCCAAGATCGGGAGGCTAGCAGCTTCTACGAGCAGTACTTC. Translation: CASSQDREASSFYEQYF. This chain connects TRBV4-3 to TRBJ2-7; TRBD2 aligns across 7 bases. This CDR3 has 17 residues. Germline CDR1 LGHNA, CDR2 YSLEER. V lost 0 bases and J lost 3; bases outside the gene matches: 11.

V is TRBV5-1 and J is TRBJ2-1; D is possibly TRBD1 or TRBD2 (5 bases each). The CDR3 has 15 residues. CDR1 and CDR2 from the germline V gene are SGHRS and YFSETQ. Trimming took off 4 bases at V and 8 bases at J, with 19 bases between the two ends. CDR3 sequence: CASSNRPGTSDEQFF. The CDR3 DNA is TGCGCCAGCAGCAATCGACCGGGGACCTCGGATGAGCAGTTCTTC. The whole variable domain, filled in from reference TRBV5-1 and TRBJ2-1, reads KAGVTQTPRYLIKTRGQQVTLSCSPISGHRSVSWYQQTPGQGLQFLFEYFSETQRNKGNFPGRFSGRQFSNSRSEMNVSTLELGDSALYLCASSNRPGTSDEQFFGPGTRLTVL.

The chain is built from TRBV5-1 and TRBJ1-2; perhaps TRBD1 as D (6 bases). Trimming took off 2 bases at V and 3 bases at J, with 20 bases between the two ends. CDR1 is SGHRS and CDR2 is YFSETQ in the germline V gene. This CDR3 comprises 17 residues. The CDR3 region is CASSLEDSWRKHYGYTF. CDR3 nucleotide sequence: TGCGCCAGCAGCTTAGAGGACAGTTGGCGGAAACACTATGGCTACACCTTC.

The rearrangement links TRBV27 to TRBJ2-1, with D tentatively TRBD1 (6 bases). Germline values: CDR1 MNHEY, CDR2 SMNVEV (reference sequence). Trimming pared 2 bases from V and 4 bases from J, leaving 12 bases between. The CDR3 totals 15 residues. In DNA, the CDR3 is TGTGCCAGCAGTTTAACAGGGCTTCTGTACAATGAGCAGTTCTTC. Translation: CASSLTGLLYNEQFF.

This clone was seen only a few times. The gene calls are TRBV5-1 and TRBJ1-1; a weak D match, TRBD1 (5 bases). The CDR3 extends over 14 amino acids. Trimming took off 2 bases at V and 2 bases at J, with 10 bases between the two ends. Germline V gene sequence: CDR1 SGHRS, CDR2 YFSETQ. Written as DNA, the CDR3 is TGCGCCAGCAGCTTTGCTCAGGGAAACACTGAAGCTTTCTTT. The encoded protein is CASSFAQGNTEAFF.

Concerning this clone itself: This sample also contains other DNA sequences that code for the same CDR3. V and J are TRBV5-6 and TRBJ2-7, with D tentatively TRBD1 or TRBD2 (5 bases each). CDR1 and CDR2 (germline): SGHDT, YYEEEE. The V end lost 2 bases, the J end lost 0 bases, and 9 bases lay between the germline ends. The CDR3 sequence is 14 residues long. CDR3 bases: TGTGCCAGCAGCTTTGGGGGTAGCTCCTACGAGCAGTACTTC. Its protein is CASSFGGSSYEQYF.

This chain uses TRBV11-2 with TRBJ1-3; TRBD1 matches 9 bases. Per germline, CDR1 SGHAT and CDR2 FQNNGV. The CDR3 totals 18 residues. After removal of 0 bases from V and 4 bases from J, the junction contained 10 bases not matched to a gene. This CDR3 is CASSLEGQGDLKGNTIYF. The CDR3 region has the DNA TGTGCCAGCAGCTTAGAGGGACAGGGAGATCTTAAAGGAAACACCATATATTTT.

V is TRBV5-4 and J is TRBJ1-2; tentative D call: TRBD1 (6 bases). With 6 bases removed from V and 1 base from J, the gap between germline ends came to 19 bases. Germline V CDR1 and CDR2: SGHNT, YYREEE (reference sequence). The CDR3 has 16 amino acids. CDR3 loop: CASNNRAGAFNYGYTF. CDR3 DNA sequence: TGTGCCAGCAATAATCGAGCAGGGGCTTTTAACTATGGCTACACCTTC.

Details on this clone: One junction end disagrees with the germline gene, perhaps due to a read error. The CDR3 protein is CASTLRSSYNEQFF. CDR3 sequence (DNA): TGTGCCAGCACCTTACGGAGCTCCTACAATGAGCAGTTCTTC. V gene TRBV7-2 combines with J gene TRBJ2-1, with no clear D. Per germline, CDR1 SGHTA and CDR2 FQGNSA. The CDR3 totals 14 residues.

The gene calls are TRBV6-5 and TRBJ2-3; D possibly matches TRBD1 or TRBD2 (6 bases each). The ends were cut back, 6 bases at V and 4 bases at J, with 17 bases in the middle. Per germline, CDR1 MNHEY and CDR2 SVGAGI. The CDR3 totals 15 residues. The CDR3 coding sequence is TGTGCCAGCAGCGCATTCTCCGGGGGCGCAGATACGCAGTATTTT. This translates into CASSAFSGGADTQYF.

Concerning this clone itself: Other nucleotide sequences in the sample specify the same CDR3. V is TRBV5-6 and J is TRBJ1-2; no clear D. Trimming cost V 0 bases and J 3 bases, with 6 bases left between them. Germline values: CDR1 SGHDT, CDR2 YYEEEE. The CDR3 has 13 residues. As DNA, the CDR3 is TGTGCCAGCAGCTTGGATGGCGACTATGGCTACACCTTC. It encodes CASSLDGDYGYTF.

CDR3 in DNA: TGTGCCAGCAGTTATTTTGGGGGGATGCCCTACGAGCAGTACTTC. Translating it yields CASSYFGGMPYEQYF. The chain joins TRBV6-5 to TRBJ2-7; a possible D gene is TRBD2 (6 bases). Per the germline V gene, CDR1 is MNHEY and CDR2 is SVGAGI. V was pared by 3 bases and J by 2 bases, with 14 bases between. The CDR3 has 15 residues.

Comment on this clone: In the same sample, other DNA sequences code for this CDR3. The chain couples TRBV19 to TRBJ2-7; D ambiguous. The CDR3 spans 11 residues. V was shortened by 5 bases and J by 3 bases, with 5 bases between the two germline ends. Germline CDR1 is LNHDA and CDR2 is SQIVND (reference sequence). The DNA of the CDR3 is TGTGCCAGTAGTTCTCTCTACGAGCAGTACTTC. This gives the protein CASSSLYEQYF. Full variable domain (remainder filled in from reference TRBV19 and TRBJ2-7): DGGITQSPKYLFRKEGQNVTLSCEQNLNHDAMYWYRQDPGQGLRLIYYSQIVNDFQKGDIAEGYSVSREKKESFPLTVTSAQKNPTAFYLCASSSLYEQYFGPGTRLTVT.

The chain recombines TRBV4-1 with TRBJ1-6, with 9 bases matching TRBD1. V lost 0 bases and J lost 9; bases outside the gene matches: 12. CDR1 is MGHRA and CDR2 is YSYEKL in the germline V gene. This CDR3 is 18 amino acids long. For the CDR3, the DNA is TGCGCCAGCAGCCAAGATGGGGACAGGGTATTAGGGGCTTCACCCCTCCACTTT. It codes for CASSQDGDRVLGASPLHF.

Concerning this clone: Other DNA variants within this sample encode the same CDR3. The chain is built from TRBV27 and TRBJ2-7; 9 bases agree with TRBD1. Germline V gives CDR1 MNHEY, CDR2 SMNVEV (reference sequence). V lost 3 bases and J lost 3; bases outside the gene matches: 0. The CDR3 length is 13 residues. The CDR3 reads CASSLDRGYEQYF. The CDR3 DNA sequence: TGTGCCAGCAGTTTGGACAGGGGCTACGAGCAGTACTTC.

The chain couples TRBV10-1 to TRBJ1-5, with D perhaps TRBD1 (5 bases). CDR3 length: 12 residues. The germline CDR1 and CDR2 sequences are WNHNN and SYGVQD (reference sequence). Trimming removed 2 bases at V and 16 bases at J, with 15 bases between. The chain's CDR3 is CASSEGSGTKHF. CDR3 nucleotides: TGCGCCAGCAGTGAGGGTTCCGGGACGAAACATTTT.

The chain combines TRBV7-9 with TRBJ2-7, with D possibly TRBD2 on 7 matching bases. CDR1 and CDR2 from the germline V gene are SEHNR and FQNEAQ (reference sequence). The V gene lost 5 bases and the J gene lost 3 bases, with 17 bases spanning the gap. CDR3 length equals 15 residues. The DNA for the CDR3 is TGTGCCAGCAGCGACAAAGGGGGGGTGGGCTACGAGCAGTACTTC. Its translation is CASSDKGGVGYEQYF.

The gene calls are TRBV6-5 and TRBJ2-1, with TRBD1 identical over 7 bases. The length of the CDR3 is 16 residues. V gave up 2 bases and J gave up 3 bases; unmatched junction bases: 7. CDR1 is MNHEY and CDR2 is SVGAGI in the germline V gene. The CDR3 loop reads CASSYEGAPLYNEQFF. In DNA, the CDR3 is TGTGCCAGCAGTTACGAGGGGGCCCCCCTCTACAATGAGCAGTTCTTC.

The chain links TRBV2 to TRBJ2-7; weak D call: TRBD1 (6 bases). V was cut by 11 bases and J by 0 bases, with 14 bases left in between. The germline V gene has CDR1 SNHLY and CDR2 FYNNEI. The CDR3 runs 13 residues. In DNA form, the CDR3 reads TGTGCCGGCACGAGGACAGACTCCTACGAGCAGTACTTC. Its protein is CAGTRTDSYEQYF.

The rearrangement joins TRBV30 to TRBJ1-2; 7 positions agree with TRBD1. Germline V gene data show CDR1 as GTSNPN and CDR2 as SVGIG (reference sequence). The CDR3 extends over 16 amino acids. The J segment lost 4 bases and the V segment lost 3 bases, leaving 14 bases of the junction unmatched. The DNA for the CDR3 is TGTGCCTGGAGCCTATCCACAGGGGCAGGGCTCTATGGCTACACCTTC. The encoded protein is CAWSLSTGAGLYGYTF.

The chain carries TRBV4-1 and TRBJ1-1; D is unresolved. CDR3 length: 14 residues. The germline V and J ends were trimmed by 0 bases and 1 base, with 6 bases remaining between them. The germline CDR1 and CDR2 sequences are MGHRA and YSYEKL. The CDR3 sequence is CASSQDLENTEAFF. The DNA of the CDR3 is TGCGCCAGCAGCCAAGATCTCGAGAACACTGAAGCTTTCTTT.

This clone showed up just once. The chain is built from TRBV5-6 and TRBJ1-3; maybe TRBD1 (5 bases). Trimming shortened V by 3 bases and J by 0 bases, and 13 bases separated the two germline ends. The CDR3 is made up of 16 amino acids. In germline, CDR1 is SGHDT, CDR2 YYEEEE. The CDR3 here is CASSSPTERSGNTIYF. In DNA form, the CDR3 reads TGTGCCAGCAGCTCGCCGACAGAGCGCTCTGGAAACACCATATATTTT.

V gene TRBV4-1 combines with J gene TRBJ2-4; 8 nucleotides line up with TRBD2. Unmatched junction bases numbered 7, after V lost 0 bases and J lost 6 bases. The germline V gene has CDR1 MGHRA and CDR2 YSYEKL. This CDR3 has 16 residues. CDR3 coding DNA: TGCGCCAGCAGCCAAGATCTGGGACTAGGTGTAAACATTCAGTACTTC. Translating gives CASSQDLGLGVNIQYF.

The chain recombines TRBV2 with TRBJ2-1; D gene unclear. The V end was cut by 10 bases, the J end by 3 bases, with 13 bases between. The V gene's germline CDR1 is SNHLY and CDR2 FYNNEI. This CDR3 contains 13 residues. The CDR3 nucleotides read TGTGCCACACTCCAGATAAACTACAATGAGCAGTTCTTC. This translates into CATLQINYNEQFF.

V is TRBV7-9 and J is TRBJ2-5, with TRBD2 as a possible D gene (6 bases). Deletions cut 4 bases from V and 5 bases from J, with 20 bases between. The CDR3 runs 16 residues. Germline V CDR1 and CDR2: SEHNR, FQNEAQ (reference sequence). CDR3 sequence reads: CASSSPLRLARETQYF. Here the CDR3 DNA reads TGTGCCAGCAGCTCGCCCCTCCGGCTAGCGAGGGAGACCCAGTACTTC. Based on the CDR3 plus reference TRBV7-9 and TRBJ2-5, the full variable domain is DTGVSQNPRHKITKRGQNVTFRCDPISEHNRLYWYRQTLGQGPEFLTYFQNEAQLEKSRLLSDRFSAERPKGSFSTLEIQRTEQGDSAMYLCASSSPLRLARETQYFGPGTRLLVL.

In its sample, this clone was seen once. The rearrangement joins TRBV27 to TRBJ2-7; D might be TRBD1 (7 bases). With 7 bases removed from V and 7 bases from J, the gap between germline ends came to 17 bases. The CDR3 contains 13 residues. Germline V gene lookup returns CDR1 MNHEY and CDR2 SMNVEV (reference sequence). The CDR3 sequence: CASKNGGGGEQYF. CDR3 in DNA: TGTGCCAGCAAGAACGGAGGGGGCGGAGAGCAGTACTTC.

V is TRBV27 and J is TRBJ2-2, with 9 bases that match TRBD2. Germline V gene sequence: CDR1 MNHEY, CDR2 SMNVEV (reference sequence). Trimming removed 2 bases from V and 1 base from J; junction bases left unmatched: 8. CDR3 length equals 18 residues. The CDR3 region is CASSLHPRTSENTGELFF. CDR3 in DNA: TGTGCCAGCAGTTTACACCCGAGGACTAGCGAGAACACCGGGGAGCTGTTTTTT.

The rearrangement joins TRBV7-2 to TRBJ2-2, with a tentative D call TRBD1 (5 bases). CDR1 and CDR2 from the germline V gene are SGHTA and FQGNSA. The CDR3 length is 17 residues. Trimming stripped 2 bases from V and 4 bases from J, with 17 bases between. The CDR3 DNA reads TGTGCCAGCAGCTTATGGGTTGGGCAGGGTGGCACCGGGGAGCTGTTTTTT. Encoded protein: CASSLWVGQGGTGELFF.